This TCR beta chain was found in a study of blood T cells in healthy people across ages. Primed by a sample-barcoded 5' primer and a J-beta primer mix, a second PCR proceeded for 7 to 11 cycles. Via MiXCR, TCRdb re-called the 5' RACE reads, giving one row per CDR3 protein. This sample has about 1.1 million distinct CDR3 sequences, with roughly two fifths found just once. This clonotype was seen a few times. Germline V gene data show CDR1 as SGHTA and CDR2 as FQGNSA. V lost 1 base and J 0 bases, leaving 13 bases between the germline ends. The CDR3 has 16 amino acids. This chain joins TRBV7-2 and TRBJ2-7, with D possibly matching TRBD2 (5 bases). The clonotype comes from a man between 18 and 35 years old in good health. The sequencing sample was made of blood. CDR3 region: CASSLVPGSSSYEQYF. The CDR3, as DNA: TGTGCCAGCAGCTTAGTCCCGGGGTCTAGCTCCTACGAGCAGTACTTC.